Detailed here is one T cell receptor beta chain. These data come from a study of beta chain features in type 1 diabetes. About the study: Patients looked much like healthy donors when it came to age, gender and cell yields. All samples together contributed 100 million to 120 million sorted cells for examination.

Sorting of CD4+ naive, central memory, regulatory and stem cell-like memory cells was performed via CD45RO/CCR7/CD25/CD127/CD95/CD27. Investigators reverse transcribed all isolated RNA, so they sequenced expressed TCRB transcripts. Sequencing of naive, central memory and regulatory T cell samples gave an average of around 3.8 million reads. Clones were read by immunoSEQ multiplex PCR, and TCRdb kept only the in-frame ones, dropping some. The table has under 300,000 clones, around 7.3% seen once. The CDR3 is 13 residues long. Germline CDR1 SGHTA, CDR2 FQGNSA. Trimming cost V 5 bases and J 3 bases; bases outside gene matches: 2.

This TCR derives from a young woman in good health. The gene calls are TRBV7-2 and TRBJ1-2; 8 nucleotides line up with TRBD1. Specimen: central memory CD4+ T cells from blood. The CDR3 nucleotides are TGTGCCAGCAGCCAGGGGGCGCACTATGGCTACACCTTC. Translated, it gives CASSQGAHYGYTF. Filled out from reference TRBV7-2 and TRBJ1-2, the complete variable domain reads GAGVSQSPSNKVTEKGKDVELRCDPISGHTALYWYRQSLGQGLEFLIYFQGNSAPDKSGLPSDRFSAERTGGSVSTLTIQRTQQEDSAVYLCASSQGAHYGYTFGSGTRLTVV.